What follows are 23 T cell receptor beta chains derived from one specimen sequenced in a study of identifying expanded T cells in peripheral blood. The assay was immunoSEQ multiplex PCR, and TCRdb's table has in-frame clones only and misses some. The sample shows approximately 110,000 clones, 80% to 90% of them seen only once. The material sequenced was blood. The receptors stem from a person aged 18 to 75 in good health.

The chain joins TRBV12-2 to TRBJ2-7; the table's TRBD1 call for D was not verified on the DNA. TRBV12-2 corresponds to a pseudogene. The CDR3 is made up of 15 amino acids. The CDR3 DNA reads TGTGCAAGTCGCTTAGCAGGGACAGTCTCATACGAGCAGTACTTC. Its protein product is CASRLAGTVSYEQYF.

J is TRBJ2-2 and V is TRBV4-3; D may be TRBD1 or TRBD2 (5 bases each). The CDR3 runs to 16 residues. V lost 5 bases, J lost 6 bases, and 19 bases lay in between. Germline CDR1 is LGHNA and CDR2 is YSLEER. The CDR3 DNA is TGCGCCAGCAGCAGCCCGGGGCCCACGAGTGCCGGGGAGCTGTTTTTT. Its protein product is CASSSPGPTSAGELFF.

The chain carries TRBV7-2 and TRBJ2-5; 7 bases fit TRBD2. Germline trimming cut 5 bases from V and 5 bases from J; bases unmatched to any gene: 8. CDR1 is SGHTA, CDR2 FQGNSA, per germline. This CDR3 is 14 amino acids long. Written as DNA, the CDR3 is TGTGCCAGCAGCGGGGGGGGATACATGGAGACCCAGTACTTC. The encoded protein is CASSGGGYMETQYF.

The chain joins TRBV5-4 to TRBJ2-5; D call uncertain. V dropped 1 base and J dropped 4 bases, with 14 bases sitting between them. From germline, CDR1 is SGHNT and CDR2 YYREEE (reference sequence). The CDR3 contains 15 residues. This CDR3 reads CASSLWSLGGETQYF. CDR3 DNA: TGTGCCAGCAGCTTGTGGTCCCTAGGCGGAGAGACCCAGTACTTC.

V is TRBV19 and J is TRBJ1-3; 11 bases match TRBD1. V gave up 6 bases and J gave up 2 bases; unmatched junction bases: 15. CDR3 length: 19 amino acids. Germline V CDR1 and CDR2: LNHDA, SQIVND (reference sequence). The CDR3 region has the DNA TGTGCCAGTAGATCTTACGGACAGGGGGCCTGGGGTCCTGGAAACACCATATATTTT. Its protein is CASRSYGQGAWGPGNTIYF. Looking up the rest from reference TRBV19 and TRBJ1-3 gives the full variable domain: DGGITQSPKYLFRKEGQNVTLSCEQNLNHDAMYWYRQDPGQGLRLIYYSQIVNDFQKGDIAEGYSVSREKKESFPLTVTSAQKNPTAFYLCASRSYGQGAWGPGNTIYFGEGSWLTVV.

The V and J genes are TRBV14 and TRBJ1-1; the match to TRBD1 covers 9 bases. Germline CDR1 reads SGHDN; CDR2 reads FVKESK. Germline trimming cut 3 bases from V and 2 bases from J; bases unmatched to any gene: 4. The CDR3 is made up of 15 amino acids. CDR3 residues: CASSQDRGRNTEAFF. In nucleotides, the CDR3 is TGTGCCAGCAGCCAGGACAGGGGCCGAAACACTGAAGCTTTCTTT.

This sequence joins TRBV5-1 and TRBJ1-3; D unresolved. V was clipped by 5 bases and J by 2 bases, with 11 bases between them. Germline CDR1 reads SGHRS; CDR2 reads YFSETQ. The CDR3 has 14 residues. CDR3 in amino acids: CASSLEGTGNTIYF. In DNA, the CDR3 is TGCGCCAGCAGTCTGGAGGGCACTGGAAACACCATATATTTT.

The genes are TRBV10-1 and TRBJ2-1, with 11 bases identical to TRBD2. The CDR3 covers 13 residues. From germline, CDR1 is WNHNN and CDR2 SYGVQD (reference sequence). V trimming: 3 bases; J trimming: 15 bases; junction bases outside the gene matches: 7. The CDR3 DNA sequence: TGCGCCAGCAGTGATGGTAGCGGGGGGGCCGGGTTCTTC. Encoded protein: CASSDGSGGAGFF.

This chain joins TRBV7-2 and TRBJ2-1; 9 bases fit TRBD1. Germline CDR1 is SGHTA and CDR2 is FQGNSA. The V and J ends lost 0 bases and 6 bases, in that order; junction bases with no gene match: 12. The CDR3 covers 18 residues. The DNA of the CDR3 is TGTGCCAGCAGCTTAGCGGGTTATACAGGGGGCGCCGGCAATGAGCAGTTCTTC. This sequence encodes CASSLAGYTGGAGNEQFF.

This chain joins TRBV5-6 and TRBJ2-2; D is ambiguous. The germline V gene encodes CDR1 SGHDT and CDR2 YYEEEE. This CDR3 has 16 amino acids. The V gene lost 2 bases and the J gene lost 3 bases, with 14 bases spanning the gap. CDR3 region: CASSFTAIGYTGELFF. CDR3 DNA sequence: TGTGCCAGCAGCTTCACAGCAATAGGGTACACCGGGGAGCTGTTTTTT.

This clone has more than one count but fewer than ten. This chain's CDR3 is CASSLGRLRTGAQYF. The CDR3 region has the DNA TGTGCCAGCAGCTTAGGCCGCCTAAGGACAGGGGCCCAGTACTTC. The chain uses TRBV13 and TRBJ2-7; 9 positions agree with TRBD1. This CDR3 contains 15 residues. Germline lookup yields CDR1 PRHDT and CDR2 FYEKMQ (reference sequence). J was trimmed by 10 bases and V by 0 bases; bases with no gene match: 10.

The rearrangement joins TRBV2 to TRBJ2-3; 11 positions agree with TRBD2. Germline-derived CDR1 and CDR2 are SNHLY and FYNNEI. This CDR3 has 14 amino acids. The junction had 5 bases not matched to a gene; V was cut back by 10 bases and J by 2 bases. Here the CDR3 reads CAMASGGSTDTQYF. The CDR3 DNA sequence: TGTGCCATGGCTAGCGGGGGGTCCACAGATACGCAGTATTTT.

The genes are TRBV11-2 and TRBJ1-1; D is undetermined. This CDR3 spans 11 amino acids. The germline gives CDR1 SGHAT, CDR2 FQNNGV. V lost 1 base, J lost 6 bases, and 3 bases lay in between. The chain's CDR3 is CASSLGAEAFF. The CDR3 DNA sequence: TGTGCCAGCAGCTTAGGGGCTGAAGCTTTCTTT.

The CDR3 DNA reads TGTGCCAGCAGCCTGGACAGGGTGGCCTACGAGCAGTACTTC. Protein sequence: CASSLDRVAYEQYF. The chain couples TRBV5-5 to TRBJ2-7; 8 positions match TRBD1. CDR3 length equals 14 residues. Germline values: CDR1 SGHKS, CDR2 YYEKEE (reference sequence). V lost 4 bases, J lost 2 bases, and 5 bases stayed unmatched. The full variable domain, completed using reference TRBV5-5 and TRBJ2-7, is DAGVTQSPTHLIKTRGQQVTLRCSPISGHKSVSWYQQVLGQGPQFIFQYYEKEERGRGNFPDRFSARQFPNYSSELNVNALLLGDSALYLCASSLDRVAYEQYFGPGTRLTVT.

This chain connects TRBV7-2 to TRBJ2-2, with D possibly matching TRBD2 (7 bases). Looked up from germline, CDR1 is SGHTA and CDR2 is FQGNSA. Trimming removed 4 bases from V and 3 bases from J, with 9 bases in between. The CDR3 spans 14 residues. Here the CDR3 DNA reads TGTGCCAGCAGCTCGGGGGGCGACACCGGGGAGCTGTTTTTT. Its protein is CASSSGGDTGELFF.

This chain links TRBV7-2 with TRBJ2-7, with 9 nucleotides matching TRBD2. This CDR3 contains 16 residues. V trimming: 2 bases; J trimming: 7 bases; junction bases outside the gene matches: 12. CDR1 and CDR2 from the germline V gene are SGHTA and FQGNSA. CDR3 loop: CASSLYTGGGGEEQYF. The CDR3 nucleotides are TGTGCCAGCAGCTTATATACAGGCGGGGGGGGAGAGGAGCAGTACTTC.

This clone was counted only a few times. V gene TRBV7-2 combines with J gene TRBJ1-5; 10 bases agree with TRBD1. V lost 5 bases, J lost 10 bases, and 5 bases stayed unmatched. This CDR3 is 13 amino acids long. The germline gives CDR1 SGHTA, CDR2 FQGNSA. CDR3 sequence (DNA): TGTGCCAGCAGCCCGGGACAGGGGCGTCCCCAGCATTTT. It codes for CASSPGQGRPQHF.

The chain recombines TRBV7-2 with TRBJ1-6, with D tentatively TRBD1 (5 bases). V shed 5 bases and J shed 9 bases, with 17 bases lying between them. Germline assignment: CDR1 SGHTA and CDR2 FQGNSA. The length of the CDR3 is 15 residues. The CDR3 DNA sequence: TGTGCCAGCAGCCCAATGGGGACTGAACGTTCACCCCTCCACTTT. Amino acids: CASSPMGTERSPLHF.

This clone turned up a few times. The chain combines TRBV10-2 with TRBJ2-3, with D hard to call. Trimming cost V 3 bases and J 7 bases, with 11 bases left between them. This CDR3 is built from 13 residues. Germline V lookup: CDR1 WSHSY, CDR2 SAAADI. The CDR3 is CASSDSPVNTQYF. Written as DNA, the CDR3 is TGCGCCAGCAGTGACTCCCCGGTGAATACGCAGTATTTT.

The chain links TRBV6-5 to TRBJ1-2, with 9 bases aligning to TRBD1. The germline gives CDR1 MNHEY, CDR2 SVGAGI. This CDR3 has 13 residues. J was trimmed by 8 bases and V by 6 bases; bases with no gene match: 7. CDR3 amino acids: CASSLQGARGYTF. CDR3 in DNA: TGTGCCAGCAGCTTACAGGGGGCCAGGGGCTACACCTTC.

The V call is TRBV9, the J call TRBJ2-7, with D possibly being TRBD2 (7 bases). The V end lost 0 bases, the J end lost 3 bases, and 16 bases lay between the germline ends. The CDR3 is 16 residues long. Germline V lookup: CDR1 SGDLS, CDR2 YYNGEE. CDR3 DNA sequence: TGTGCCAGCAGCGTAGAAGGGTCGGGGGGCCTCTACGAGCAGTACTTC. Translation: CASSVEGSGGLYEQYF.

The chain employs TRBV7-2 and TRBJ2-3; TRBD2 matches 8 bases. Trimming at V came to 6 bases and at J to 4 bases, leaving 9 bases not matched to a gene. Germline assignment: CDR1 SGHTA and CDR2 FQGNSA. The CDR3 spans 15 residues. CDR3 bases: TGTGCCAGCAGAATGGTGCGGGGGGCAGCAGATACGCAGTATTTT. As protein: CASRMVRGAADTQYF.

This CDR3 reads CASSQDQLSGPNTGELFF. In nucleotides, the CDR3 is TGTGCCAGCAGCCAAGATCAGCTGTCGGGACCCAACACCGGGGAGCTGTTTTTT. The chain joins TRBV4-2 to TRBJ2-2; D possibly uses TRBD1 or TRBD2 (5 bases each). Germline V gene lookup returns CDR1 LGHNA and CDR2 YNFKEQ. Trimming took off 0 bases at V and 2 bases at J, with 16 bases between the two ends. The CDR3 extends over 18 amino acids.